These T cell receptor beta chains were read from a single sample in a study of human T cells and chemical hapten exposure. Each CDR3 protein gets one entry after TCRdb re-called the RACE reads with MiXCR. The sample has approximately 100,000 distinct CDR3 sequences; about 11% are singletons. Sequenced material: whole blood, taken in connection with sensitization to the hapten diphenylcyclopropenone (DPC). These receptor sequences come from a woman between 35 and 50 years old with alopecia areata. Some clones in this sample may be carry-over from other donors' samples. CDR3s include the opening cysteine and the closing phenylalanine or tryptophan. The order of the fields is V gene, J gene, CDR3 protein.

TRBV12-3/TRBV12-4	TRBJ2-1	CASSPDGSSYNEQFF
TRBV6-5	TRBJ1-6	CASTWGRSNNSPLHF
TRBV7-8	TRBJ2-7	CASSPTPRDRNHF
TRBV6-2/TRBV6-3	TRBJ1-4	CASSSTDRNNEKLFF
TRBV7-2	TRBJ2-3	CASSLDPSGGPRTDTQYF
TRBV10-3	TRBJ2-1	CAISESGGKTYNEQFF
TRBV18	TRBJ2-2	CASSGTSPNTGELFF
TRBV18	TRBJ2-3	CASSPPGATDTQYF
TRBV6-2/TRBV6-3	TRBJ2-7	CASSEYSGAFYEQYF
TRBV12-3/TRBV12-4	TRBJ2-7	CASTRDTTYEQYF
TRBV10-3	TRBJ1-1	CAIRGSSGTGGTEAFF
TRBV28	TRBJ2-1	CASLTRPGQGTSGRAANEQFF
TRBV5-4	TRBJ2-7	CASSRGQGGAEQYF
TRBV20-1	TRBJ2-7	CSARDRGGLYEQYF
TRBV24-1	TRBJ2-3	CATSDLRTGAIDTQYF
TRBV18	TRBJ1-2	CASSHMEQLLSHGYTF
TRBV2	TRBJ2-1	CASRGRIRAVYEQFF
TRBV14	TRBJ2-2	CASSQRTGWNTGELFF
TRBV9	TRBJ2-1	CASSDDLAGGLYNEQFF
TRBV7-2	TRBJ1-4	CASSSTGQGGATNEKLFF
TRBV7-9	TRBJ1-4	CASSLGTGDEKLFF
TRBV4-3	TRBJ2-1	CASSQDPTSGTYNEQFF
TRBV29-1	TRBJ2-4	CSASDRAGNIQYF
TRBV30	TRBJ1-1	CAWSNQGRTEAFF
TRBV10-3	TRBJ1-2	CAIRGQVQSYGYTF
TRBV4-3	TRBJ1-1	CASSQDVGLSSNKRNTEAFF
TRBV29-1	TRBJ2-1	CSVDTSGISNEQFF